What follows is one TCR beta chain and its context. Its antigen is not identified. The data belong to a study of blood T cells in healthy people across ages. Study results and limitations: Shifts in expanded clonotypes may have been confounded by donor CMV status, which was unknown.

A second about 7 to 12 cycle PCR used barcoded and J-beta primers. The yield of each sample was at least 3 million CDR3-containing paired-end reads. One entry per CDR3 protein results from TCRdb running MiXCR on the 5' RACE reads. The profile shows about 1.4 million distinct CDR3 sequences, approximately 60% of them singletons. Germline loops: CDR1 MNHNY, CDR2 SVGAGI (reference sequence). The V end lost 9 bases, the J end lost 2 bases, and 12 bases lay between the germline ends. The CDR3 has 13 residues. The material sequenced was blood. The receptor was isolated from a young man in good health. V and J are TRBV6-6 and TRBJ2-3; D ambiguous. The CDR3 here is CARSEGFTDTQYF. The CDR3 DNA sequence: TGTGCCAGGTCGGAAGGATTCACAGATACGCAGTATTTT.